A single sample is the source of the 5 T cell receptor beta chains below, sequenced in a study of T cell responses to AZD1222 COVID-19 vaccine (dated by TCRdb to the early 2020s). This specimen's time point label, per the study, means: about 28 days (+/-7) after the second vaccine dose. Interpreted using the paper, the treatment or condition label stands for: meningococcal conjugate vaccine given as trial control. Library creation used the immunoSEQ multiplex PCR assay. TCRdb re-hosts the immuneACCESS table, in-frame sequences only. Its copies lack some clones; in the studies checked, an unresolved V gene accounts for under half of them, and the cause for the rest is not known. For this sample there are 120,000 to 150,000 clones; roughly 90% appear just once. 5% to 6.5% of the sample rests with the top ten. This specimen consisted of peripheral blood, obtained 28 days after the second dose of the MenACWY control vaccine. These receptors all stem from an adult who received the MenACWY meningococcal vaccine as a control.

The chain employs TRBV6-5 and TRBJ1-1; D not certain. This CDR3 contains 13 residues. V was shortened by 4 bases and J by 0 bases, with 6 bases between the two germline ends. Per germline, CDR1 MNHEY and CDR2 SVGAGI. The CDR3 coding sequence is TGTGCCAGCAGTTCGAAGGTGAACACTGAAGCTTTCTTT. Its protein is CASSSKVNTEAFF.

This clone has only a few counts. CDR3 in amino acids: CASTWADGNNEQFF. The DNA for the CDR3 is TGTGCCAGCACCTGGGCCGACGGAAACAATGAGCAGTTCTTC. The chain carries TRBV6-6 and TRBJ2-1; D unresolved. V was trimmed by 7 bases and J by 5 bases, leaving 15 bases between them. This CDR3 spans 14 amino acids. CDR1 is MNHNY and CDR2 is SVGAGI in the germline V gene (reference sequence).

The chain is built from TRBV11-3 and TRBJ2-1; TRBD2 might be the D (7 bases). Germline V gives CDR1 SGHNT, CDR2 YENEEA. Trimming left V 4 bases short and J 10 bases short, with 26 bases between. This CDR3 comprises 17 residues. CDR3 sequence (DNA): TGTGCCAGCAGCTCTCCGACCGGACACTCAAGGGGGGGAGAGCAGTTCTTC. The encoded protein is CASSSPTGHSRGGEQFF.

This clone was found a few times. The rearrangement joins TRBV5-1 to TRBJ1-1, with D hard to call. Germline-derived CDR1 and CDR2 are SGHRS and YFSETQ. Trimming removed 0 bases from V and 4 bases from J, with 16 bases in between. The CDR3 consists of 16 residues. The CDR3 here is CASSLVDGEGGTEAFF. CDR3 bases: TGCGCCAGCAGCTTGGTTGACGGGGAGGGAGGCACTGAAGCTTTCTTT. The whole variable domain, filled in from reference TRBV5-1 and TRBJ1-1, reads KAGVTQTPRYLIKTRGQQVTLSCSPISGHRSVSWYQQTPGQGLQFLFEYFSETQRNKGNFPGRFSGRQFSNSRSEMNVSTLELGDSALYLCASSLVDGEGGTEAFFGQGTRLTVV.

This chain uses TRBV7-2 with TRBJ1-2; 11 positions match TRBD1. This CDR3 spans 15 amino acids. Trimming removed 5 bases from V and 7 bases from J; junction bases left unmatched: 9. The germline CDR1 and CDR2 sequences are SGHTA and FQGNSA. The CDR3 is CASSTQDRGQGGYTF. The CDR3 DNA sequence: TGTGCCAGCAGCACCCAGGACAGGGGGCAGGGTGGCTACACCTTC.